This T cell receptor beta chain was documented in a study of blood T cell repertoires in COVID-19 (TCRdb year 2020). About the study as a whole: Collaborator samples came from the United States, Italy and Spain and covered acute and convalescent phases of COVID-19. The material from the prospective study consisted of cDNA or gDNA derived from T cells, B-cell-depleted T cells, or PBMCs. Subjects who had been exposed to COVID-19, were actively infected with it, or had recovered from it provided the deeply sampled blood TCRbeta repertoires that made up the dataset. A freely available public database, intended as a resource for researchers studying the immune response to SARS-CoV-2, is where the repertoires were released. Samples were obtained from the ongoing ImmuneRACE study (first 160 participants) and from roughly 1,300 subjects provided by 6 global collaborators. Nearly every sample came with metadata listing a de-identified subject ID, COVID-19 status, age in years and sex. Where HLA class I and class II types were available, the types were taken from metadata supplied by the sample provider, not from assay-based typing. The full study reports these points: The quantity of clinical and demographic metadata differed by source and by participant and was supplied without curation.

TCRbeta CDR3 regions were amplified from genomic DNA by means of the immunoSEQ Assay, a bias-controlled multiplex PCR. Per the source publication's procedure: The number of nucleated cells in each sample was estimated from the amplification of reference gene primers within the assay. To quantify the absolute abundance of each unique TCRbeta CDR3 rearrangement, sequence reads were collapsed and filtered. For each sample, productive Simpson clonality was calculated as the square root of Simpson's diversity index over productive rearrangements. TCRdb took over this immuneACCESS table, retaining in-frame rearrangements with V and J assigned. Such tables are incomplete; in checked studies, under half of the missing clones stem from an unresolved V gene, and the remainder is unexplained. For V, J and clone size, that table is used; D and trimming come from the DNA. The sample contains 250,000 to 350,000 clones, over 75% of them found a single time. Roughly 4% of the sample comes from the top ten.

CDR3 length: 12 amino acids, cysteine to phenylalanine. The DNA shown is the 36-base CDR3, in frame from base 1. Germline trimming: 5 bases from V, 10 bases from J; junction bases outside gene matches: 6. CDR1 is given as SGHRS and CDR2 as YFSETQ, both from the germline V gene. Concerning this clone itself: What antigen it recognizes has not been identified. Base qualities are not at hand, and no much larger clone is one base apart.

Enrolling through a virtual design, the prospective study's participants ranged in age from roughly 18 to 100 years and lived across approximately 25 United States geographic areas. Cohort assignment in the prospective study relied on participant-reported clinical history from a screening survey and a study questionnaire. Recovered participants in ImmuneRACE Cohort 3 were defined as having two consecutive negative NP/OP PCR tests, clearance from a healthcare professional, or resolution of symptoms. Mobile phlebotomists in the prospective study collected whole blood, serum and a nasopharyngeal or oropharyngeal swab from every participant. Over an approximately 2-month period, participants in the prospective study had the option of providing additional blood draws and questionnaires. Before DNA extraction, blood samples from the prospective study were shipped at room temperature or frozen.

Recombination linked TRBV5-1 to TRBJ2-1; TRBD1 aligns with 7 central bases. The origin of this receptor is a woman aged 30 to 39 who had recovered from COVID-19. Input material: PBMCs or T cells enriched from blood (not recorded which). This receptor has the CDR3 CASSSDRVEQFF. The nucleotides are TGCGCCAGCAGTTCCGACAGGGTCGAGCAGTTCTTC.